The T cell receptor beta chain under discussion was sequenced for a study of technical replicates of blood from a handful of donors (dated 2017 in TCRdb). From the germline V gene (reference sequence), CDR1 is SEHNR and CDR2 is FQNEAQ. Trimming costs V 6 bases and J 1 base, and their ends lie 12 bases apart. The CDR3 has 15 amino acids, counting the end cysteine and phenylalanine. Of all the DNA, just the CDR3 is kept, 45 bases in frame from base 1. Libraries were made using the immunoSEQ multiplex PCR assay. TCRdb stores this immuneACCESS table with in-frame sequences only. Part of the clones is absent; in the studies checked, under half of the shortfall reflects unresolved V genes, and no reason is known for the rest. The sample profile shows 80,000 to 100,000 clones; 92% of them were found once. The biggest ten clones account for 0.27% of the sample. This clone was seen only once. Its cognate antigen has yet to be identified. No base-level quality is on record; no much larger clone is a single base apart.

The receptor was derived from a human donor in good health. The V and J segments used are TRBV7-9 and TRBJ2-2; the D gene is perhaps TRBD2, from 6 matching bases. Sequenced: T cells isolated from PBMCs. CDR3 loop: CASRFGSLNTGELFF. DNA sequence: TGTGCCAGCAGGTTCGGGAGTTTGAACACCGGGGAGCTGTTTTTT.